What follows are 4 T cell receptor beta chains derived from one specimen sequenced in a study of PD-1 blockade in classical Hodgkin lymphoma. Clones were read by immunoSEQ multiplex PCR, and TCRdb kept only the in-frame ones, dropping some. The data hold about 35,000 clones, with 90% observed a single time. All trial patients relapsed after autologous stem cell transplantation. Negative selection with magnetic separation was used to purify CD4+ T cells from thawed PBMCs. The sequenced sample was CD4+ T cells from blood, obtained at baseline. The receptors were gathered from a human donor with classical Hodgkin lymphoma.

The V gene is TRBV6-1, the J gene TRBJ2-5; D ambiguous. Germline V lookup: CDR1 MNHNS, CDR2 SASEGT. Trimming took 1 base from V and 6 from J, leaving 0 bases between them. The CDR3 extends over 10 amino acids. The CDR3 nucleotides are TGTGCCAGCAGTGAAGAGACCCAGTACTTC. Protein: CASSEETQYF.

A few counts support this clone. CDR3 in DNA: TGTGCCAGCAGCGGGACAGGGCTGAACACTGAAGCTTTCTTT. Protein sequence: CASSGTGLNTEAFF. The chain couples TRBV2 to TRBJ1-1, with 9 bases matching TRBD1. The CDR3 extends over 14 amino acids. The germline CDR1 and CDR2 sequences are SNHLY and FYNNEI. The V segment lost 6 bases and the J segment 0 bases; nucleotides outside the gene matches: 2.

This sequence joins TRBV7-3 and TRBJ2-1; 10 bases line up with TRBD2. V dropped 4 bases and J dropped 0; count of bases not matched to a gene: 12. This CDR3 is built from 19 residues. CDR1 is SGHTA, CDR2 FQGTGA, per germline. CDR3 residues: CASSSIGTSVKSSYNEQFF. CDR3 nucleotide sequence: TGTGCCAGCAGCTCCATCGGGACTAGCGTGAAAAGCTCCTACAATGAGCAGTTCTTC.

The rearrangement uses TRBV29-1 and TRBJ1-4; no clear D. V dropped 3 bases and J dropped 1 base, with 12 bases sitting between them. This CDR3 spans 15 amino acids. The V gene's germline CDR1 is SQVTM and CDR2 ANQGSEA. The CDR3: CSVEAGGLTNEKLFF. CDR3 bases: TGCAGCGTTGAGGCAGGCGGGTTAACTAATGAAAAACTGTTTTTT.